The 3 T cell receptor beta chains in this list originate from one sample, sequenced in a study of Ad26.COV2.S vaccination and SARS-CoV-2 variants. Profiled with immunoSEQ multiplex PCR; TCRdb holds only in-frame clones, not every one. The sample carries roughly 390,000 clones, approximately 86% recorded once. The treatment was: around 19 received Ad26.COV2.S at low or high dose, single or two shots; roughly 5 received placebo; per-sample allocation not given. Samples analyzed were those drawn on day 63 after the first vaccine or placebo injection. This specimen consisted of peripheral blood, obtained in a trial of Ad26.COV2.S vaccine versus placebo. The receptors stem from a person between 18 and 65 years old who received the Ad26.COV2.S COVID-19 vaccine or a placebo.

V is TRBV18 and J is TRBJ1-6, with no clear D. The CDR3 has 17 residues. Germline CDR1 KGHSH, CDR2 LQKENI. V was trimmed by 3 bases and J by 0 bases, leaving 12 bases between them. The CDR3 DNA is TGTGCCAGCTCACCGTCTCACGTGAGCTCCTATAATTCACCCCTCCACTTT. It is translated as CASSPSHVSSYNSPLHF.

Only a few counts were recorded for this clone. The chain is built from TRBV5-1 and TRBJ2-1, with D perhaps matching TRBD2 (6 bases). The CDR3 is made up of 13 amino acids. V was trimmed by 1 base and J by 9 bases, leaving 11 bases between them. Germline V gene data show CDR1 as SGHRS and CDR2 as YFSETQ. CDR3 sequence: CASSLPSSVEQFF. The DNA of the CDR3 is TGCGCCAGCAGCTTGCCCTCTAGCGTTGAGCAGTTCTTC.

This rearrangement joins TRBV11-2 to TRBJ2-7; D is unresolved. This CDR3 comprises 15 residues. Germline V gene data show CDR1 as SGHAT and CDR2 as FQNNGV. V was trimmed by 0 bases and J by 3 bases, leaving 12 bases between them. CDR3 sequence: CASSLDNFRLYEQYF. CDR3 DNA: TGTGCCAGCAGCTTAGATAATTTTAGACTCTACGAGCAGTACTTC.